This T cell receptor beta chain is drawn from a study of T-cell reconstitution after alpha-beta-depleted transplantation in children. General study results and limits: Some patients owed their high day-60 TCRbeta diversity to surviving recipient T cells and thymic progenitors. Approximately two months post-transplant, alpha-beta T cells reportedly originated from several hundred expanded graft clones. The main origin of T-cell counts and diversity one year after transplant was newly produced T cells.

Unique molecular identifiers were used to barcode this TCRbeta library. TCRdb used MiXCR to reprocess the PCR reads, holding one entry per CDR3 protein. In the table there are hundreds of thousands of distinct CDR3 sequences, over 10% of which are singletons. The length of the CDR3 is 14 residues. The germline V gene has CDR1 SEHNR and CDR2 FQNEAQ (reference sequence). V dropped 5 bases and J dropped 7; count of bases not matched to a gene: 7. This clonotype was detected many times. Its antigen remains unknown. The TCR was taken from a male patient aged 10 to 17 who had a stem cell transplant for acute myeloid leukemia, so the T cells may come from the graft donor. The chain recombines TRBV7-9 with TRBJ2-1; the match to TRBD2 covers 8 bases. The sample here was PBMCs, mostly from graft donor cells, taken 360 days after TCRalphabeta/CD19-depleted stem cell transplant. CDR3 protein: CASSPTSGLNEQFF. The CDR3 coding sequence is TGTGCCAGCAGCCCTACTAGCGGACTGAATGAGCAGTTCTTC.